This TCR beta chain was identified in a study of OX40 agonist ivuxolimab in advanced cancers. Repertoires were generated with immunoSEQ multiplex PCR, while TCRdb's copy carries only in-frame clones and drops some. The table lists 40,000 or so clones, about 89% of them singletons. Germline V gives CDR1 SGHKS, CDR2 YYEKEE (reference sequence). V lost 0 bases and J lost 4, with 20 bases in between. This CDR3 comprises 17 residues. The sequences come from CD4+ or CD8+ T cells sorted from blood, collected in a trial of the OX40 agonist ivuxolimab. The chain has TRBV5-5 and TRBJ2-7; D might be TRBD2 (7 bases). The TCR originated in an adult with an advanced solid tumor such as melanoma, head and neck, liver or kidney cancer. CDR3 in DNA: TGTGCCAGCAGCTTGGACCCCGAGTGGGGGGGCCGGTACGAGCAGTACTTC. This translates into CASSLDPEWGGRYEQYF. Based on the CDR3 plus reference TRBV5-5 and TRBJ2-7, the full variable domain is DAGVTQSPTHLIKTRGQQVTLRCSPISGHKSVSWYQQVLGQGPQFIFQYYEKEERGRGNFPDRFSARQFPNYSSELNVNALLLGDSALYLCASSLDPEWGGRYEQYFGPGTRLTVT.